This entry lists 6 T cell receptor beta chains sequenced from one sample in a study. One entry per CDR3 protein, called by TCRdb with MiXCR from the 5' RACE reads. The data show some 62,000 distinct CDR3 sequences, nearly 30% seen once. Sequencing was performed on tumor-infiltrating naive CD4+ T cells sorted from the breast tumor. Subset of the sample: naive CD4+ T cells, CD4+CD45RA+CD25-. These receptors were taken from a female donor with breast cancer.

The chain links TRBV7-3 to TRBJ2-7; D is tentatively TRBD1 or TRBD2 (6 bases each). Germline V gene sequence: CDR1 SGHTA, CDR2 FQGTGA. Trimming took off 0 bases at V and 6 bases at J, with 12 bases between the two ends. The CDR3 is made up of 14 amino acids. CDR3 in amino acids: CASSLTSSGAEQYF. CDR3 DNA sequence: TGTGCCAGCAGCTTAACAAGTTCGGGGGCCGAGCAGTACTTC.

J is TRBJ2-3 and V is TRBV6-2 or TRBV6-3; the match to TRBD2 covers 14 bases. V lost 7 bases and J lost 3; bases outside the gene matches: 9. Germline V CDR1 and CDR2: MNHEY, SVGEGT. CDR3 length: 17 amino acids. For the CDR3, the DNA is TGTGCCAGCATGGCCGGGACTAGCGGGAGATCGACAGATACGCAGTATTTT. This codes for CASMAGTSGRSTDTQYF.

This clonotype has ten or more counts. CDR3 loop: CASSLSVTDTQYF. The DNA of the CDR3 is TGCGCCAGCAGCTTGTCCGTCACAGATACGCAGTATTTT. The chain couples TRBV5-1 to TRBJ2-3; D uncertain. Trimming removed 1 base at V and 2 bases at J, with 5 bases between. The CDR3 spans 13 residues. The germline CDR1 and CDR2 sequences are SGHRS and YFSETQ.

This clonotype has at least ten counts. The chain employs TRBV4-1 and TRBJ1-1; D is possibly TRBD1 (6 bases). The CDR3 sequence is 15 residues long. V was cut by 0 bases and J by 10 bases, with 18 bases left in between. Germline values: CDR1 MGHRA, CDR2 YSYEKL. The CDR3 protein is CASSQEQGPRGGAFF. In nucleotides, the CDR3 is TGCGCCAGCAGCCAAGAGCAGGGGCCCCGGGGCGGAGCTTTCTTT.

There are many counts of this clonotype. The gene calls are TRBV7-3 and TRBJ1-2; no clear D gene. CDR3 length: 13 amino acids. CDR1 SGHTA and CDR2 FQGTGA come from the germline V gene. V shed 8 bases and J shed 6 bases, with 16 bases lying between them. DNA of the CDR3: TGTGCCAGCCGCGAAGGGATGTCGGATGGCTACACCTTC. Residues: CASREGMSDGYTF.

V and J are TRBV28 and TRBJ2-6; no clear D gene. CDR1 MDHEN and CDR2 SYDVKM come from the germline V gene. Trimming took off 5 bases at V and 1 base at J, with 12 bases between the two ends. This CDR3 is built from 16 residues. CDR3 DNA: TGTGCCAGCAGTCCATCGGGCCCATCTGGGGCCAACGTCCTGACTTTC. It translates to CASSPSGPSGANVLTF.